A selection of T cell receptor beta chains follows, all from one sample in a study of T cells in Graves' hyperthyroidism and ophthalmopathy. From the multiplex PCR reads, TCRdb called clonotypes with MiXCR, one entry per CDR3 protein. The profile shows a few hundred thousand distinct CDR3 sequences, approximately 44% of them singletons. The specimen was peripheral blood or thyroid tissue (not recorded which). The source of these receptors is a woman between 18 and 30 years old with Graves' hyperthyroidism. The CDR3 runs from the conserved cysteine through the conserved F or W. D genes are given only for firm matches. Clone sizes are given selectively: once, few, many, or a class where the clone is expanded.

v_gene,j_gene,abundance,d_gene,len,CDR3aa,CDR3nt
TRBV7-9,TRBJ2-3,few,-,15,CASSLGADNTDTQYF,TGTGCCAGCAGCTTAGGAGCGGATAACACAGATACGCAGTATTTT
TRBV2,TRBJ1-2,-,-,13,CAYLSLSIYGYTF,TGTGCTTACCTCTCTCTCTCCATCTATGGCTACACCTTC
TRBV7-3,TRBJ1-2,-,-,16,CASSPDTGEENYGYTF,TGTGCCAGCAGCCCTGACACCGGGGAGGAAAACTATGGCTACACCTTC
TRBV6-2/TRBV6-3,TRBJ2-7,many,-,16,CASSYSPSGGDLKQYF,TGTGCCAGCAGTTACTCCCCCAGTGGGGGTGACCTCAAGCAGTACTTC
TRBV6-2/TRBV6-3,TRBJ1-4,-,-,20,CASSVPGEREVATGDEKLFF,TGTGCCAGCAGTGTCCCCGGGGAGCGGGAGGTCGCTACCGGGGATGAAAAACTGTTTTTT
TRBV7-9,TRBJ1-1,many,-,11,CASSGGSEAFF,TGTGCCAGCAGCGGAGGCTCTGAAGCTTTCTTT
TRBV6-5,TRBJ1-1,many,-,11,CASSYGGEAFF,TGTGCCAGCAGTTATGGGGGTGAAGCTTTCTTT
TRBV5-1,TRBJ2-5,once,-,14,CASSFVALAETQYF,TGCGCCAGCAGCTTCGTTGCCCTAGCGGAGACCCAGTACTTC
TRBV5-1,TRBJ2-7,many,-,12,CASSLPAYEQYF,TGTGCCAGCAGTCTACCGGCCTACGAGCAGTACTTC
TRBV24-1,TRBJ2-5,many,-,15,CATSDWAEGKETQYF,TGTGCCACCAGTGATTGGGCAGAAGGGAAAGAGACCCAGTACTTC
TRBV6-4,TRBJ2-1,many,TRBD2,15,CASSEGTSGSNEQFF,TGTGCCAGCAGTGAAGGGACTAGCGGGAGCAATGAGCAGTTCTTC
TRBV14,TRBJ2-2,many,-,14,CASSHGGSTGELFF,TGTGCCAGCAGCCACGGTGGGAGCACCGGGGAGCTGTTTTTT
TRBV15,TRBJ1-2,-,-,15,CATSRDQTRGSSYTF,TGTGCCACCAGCAGAGACCAGACTAGGGGAAGCAGCTACACCTTC
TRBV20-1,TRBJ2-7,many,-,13,CSARSYREYEQYF,TGCAGTGCTAGGTCATACAGGGAATACGAGCAGTACTTC
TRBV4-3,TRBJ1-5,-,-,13,CASSLSRGKPQHF,TGCGCCAGCAGCCTATCGCGGGGGAAGCCCCAGCATTTT
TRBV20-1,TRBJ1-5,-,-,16,CSASDRGRGLRQPQHF,TGCAGTGCTAGCGACCGGGGGCGGGGGCTAAGGCAGCCCCAGCATTTT
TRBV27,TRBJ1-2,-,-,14,CASSLFGSGYGYTF,TGTGCCAGCAGTTTATTCGGGTCCGGCTATGGCTACACCTTC
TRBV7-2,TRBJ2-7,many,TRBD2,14,CASSPSGRGYEQYF,TGTGCCAGCAGCCCTAGCGGGAGGGGGTACGAGCAGTACTTC
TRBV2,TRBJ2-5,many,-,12,CASRAIQETQYF,TGTGCCAGCAGAGCTATCCAAGAGACCCAGTACTTC
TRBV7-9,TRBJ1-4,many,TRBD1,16,CASSHTRAGGNEKLFF,TGTGCCAGCAGCCATACCAGGGCAGGGGGAAATGAAAAACTGTTTTTT
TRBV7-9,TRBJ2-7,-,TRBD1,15,CASSTGTGGFYEQYF,TGTGCCAGCAGCACCGGGACAGGGGGCTTCTACGAGCAGTACTTC
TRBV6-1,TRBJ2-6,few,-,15,CASSERVSGANVLTF,TGTGCCAGCAGTGAAAGGGTCTCTGGGGCCAACGTCCTGACTTTC
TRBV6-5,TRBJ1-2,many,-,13,CASRGFELEGYTF,TGTGCCAGCAGGGGATTTGAGCTAGAAGGGTACACCTTC
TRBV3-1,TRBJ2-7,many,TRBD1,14,CASSQRGQGDEQYF,TGTGCCAGCAGCCAAAGGGGACAGGGCGACGAGCAGTACTTC
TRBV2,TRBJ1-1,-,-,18,CASRQVLTGTERGVEAFF,TGTGCCAGCCGACAGGTCTTAACCGGGACGGAGAGAGGAGTGGAAGCTTTCTTT
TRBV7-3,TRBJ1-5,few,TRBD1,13,CASTGQGGQPQHF,TGTGCCAGCACCGGACAGGGGGGGCAGCCCCAGCATTTT
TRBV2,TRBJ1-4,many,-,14,CASSDADRNEKLFF,TGTGCCAGCAGCGATGCTGACAGAAATGAAAAACTGTTTTTT
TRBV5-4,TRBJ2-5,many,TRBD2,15,CASSLTSGSVETQYF,TGTGCCAGCAGCTTGACTAGCGGGAGTGTGGAGACCCAGTACTTC
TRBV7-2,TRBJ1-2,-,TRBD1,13,CASSVNRGPGYTF,TGTGCCAGCAGCGTGAACAGGGGGCCGGGCTACACCTTC
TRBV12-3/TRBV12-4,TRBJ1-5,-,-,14,CASSADRNNQPQHF,TGTGCCAGCAGTGCGGACAGAAACAATCAGCCCCAGCATTTT
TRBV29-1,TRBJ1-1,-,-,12,CSVEAPRDEAFF,TGCAGCGTTGAAGCTCCGAGGGACGAAGCTTTCTTT
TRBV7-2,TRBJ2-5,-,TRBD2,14,CASSYSGREVTQYF,TGTGCCAGCAGCTATAGCGGGAGGGAGGTGACCCAGTACTTC
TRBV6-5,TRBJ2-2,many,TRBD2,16,CASSYGLVVNTGELFF,TGTGCCAGCAGTTACGGACTAGTTGTGAACACCGGGGAGCTGTTTTTT
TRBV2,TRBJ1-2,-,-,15,CASSPEDPLSYGYTF,TGTGCCAGCTCCCCTGAGGACCCGTTAAGCTATGGCTACACCTTC